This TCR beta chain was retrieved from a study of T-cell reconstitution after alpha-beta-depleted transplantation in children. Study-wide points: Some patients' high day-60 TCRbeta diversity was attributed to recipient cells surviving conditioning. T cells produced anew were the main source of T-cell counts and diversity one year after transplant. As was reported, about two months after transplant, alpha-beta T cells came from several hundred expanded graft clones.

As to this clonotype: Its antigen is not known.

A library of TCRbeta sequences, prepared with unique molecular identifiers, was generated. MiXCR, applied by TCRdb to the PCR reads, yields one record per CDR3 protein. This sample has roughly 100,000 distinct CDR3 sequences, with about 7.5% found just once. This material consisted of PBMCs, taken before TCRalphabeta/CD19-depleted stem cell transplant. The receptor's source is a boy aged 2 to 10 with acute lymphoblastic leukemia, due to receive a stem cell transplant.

The CDR3 sequence: CASSPQGAGEAFF. DNA of the CDR3: TGTGCCAGCAGCCCTCAGGGAGCCGGTGAAGCTTTCTTT. V gene TRBV16 combines with J gene TRBJ1-1; D is perhaps TRBD1 (5 bases). The CDR3 runs 13 residues. V was cut by 4 bases and J by 7 bases, with 13 bases left in between. Germline loops: CDR1 KGHSY, CDR2 FQNENV.